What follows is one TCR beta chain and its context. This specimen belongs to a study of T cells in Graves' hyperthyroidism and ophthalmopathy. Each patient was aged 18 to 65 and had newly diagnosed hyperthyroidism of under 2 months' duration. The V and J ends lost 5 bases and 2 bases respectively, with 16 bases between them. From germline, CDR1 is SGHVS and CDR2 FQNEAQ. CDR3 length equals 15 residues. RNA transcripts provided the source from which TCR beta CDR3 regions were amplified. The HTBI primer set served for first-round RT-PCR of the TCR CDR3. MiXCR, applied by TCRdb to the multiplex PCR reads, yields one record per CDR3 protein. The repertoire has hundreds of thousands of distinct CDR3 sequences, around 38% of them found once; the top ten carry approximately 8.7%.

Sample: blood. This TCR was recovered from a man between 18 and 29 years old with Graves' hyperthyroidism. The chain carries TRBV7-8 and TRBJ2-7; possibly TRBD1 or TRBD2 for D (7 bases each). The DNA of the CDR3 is TGTGCCAGCAGCCCTCAGGGGGGGGCTACCTACGAGCAGTACTTC. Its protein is CASSPQGGATYEQYF.